Sequencing of this T cell receptor beta chain was carried out in a study of regulatory T cells in long-lasting Graves disease. Study-wide results and limits: Newly diagnosed Graves' patients exceeded persistent ones in TCR diversity. Persistent disease preferred TRBV28, TRBJ1-2 and TRBJ2-5.

The trim removed 0 bases at V and 2 bases at J, leaving 10 bases unmatched. The CDR3 sequence is 17 residues long. Per germline, CDR1 DFQATT and CDR2 SNEGSKA (reference sequence). This clonotype was found a few times. Its specificity is not known. Sequencing libraries for TCR beta were prepared with iRepertoire HTBI primers and Arm-PCR of CDR3 regions. TCRdb independently ran MiXCR on the multiplex PCR reads; one entry per CDR3 protein. The sample shows approximately 310,000 distinct CDR3 sequences, 15% to 20% of them seen only once. Time point of the sample: newly diagnosed GD, antithyroid drugs for less than 3 months. The TCR library was prepared using RNA isolated from PBMCs.

The chain employs TRBV20-1 and TRBJ2-1, with 7 positions matching TRBD2. This TCR was recovered from a female donor with Graves disease. The sample in question was peripheral blood mononuclear cells (PBMCs), obtained at new diagnosis, from a patient treated with antithyroid drugs. The CDR3 DNA follows: TGCAGTGCTAGAGAGGGTACACTAGCGAGGACCTACAATGAGCAGTTCTTC. Translated, it gives CSAREGTLARTYNEQFF.